These 22 T cell receptor beta chains were all obtained from the same sample, sequenced in a study of low-dose radiotherapy and immunotherapy resistance in tumors. Time point given: after trial treatment. The treatment is: LDRT plus nivolumab, ipilimumab, low-dose cyclophosphamide and aspirin (RACIN trial). TCRs were amplified for 20 to 25 PCR cycles with a constant-region primer and V-primer adapter. TCRdb recomputed calls from the reads with MiXCR, one row per CDR3 protein. Found here are over 50,000 distinct CDR3 sequences, around 35% of them singletons; the top ten hold 8.2%. The source was PBMCs, collected after low-dose radiotherapy plus immunotherapy. The source is a male donor with rectosigmoid adenocarcinoma.

The V gene is TRBV5-1, the J gene TRBJ2-2; 8 bases agree with TRBD1. V shed 0 bases and J 6 bases; nucleotides not matched to a gene: 7. This CDR3 is 16 amino acids long. Germline V CDR1 and CDR2: SGHRS, YFSETQ. CDR3 residues: CASSLGRGQMAGELFF. For the CDR3, the DNA is TGCGCCAGCAGCTTGGGCAGGGGGCAAATGGCCGGGGAGCTGTTTTTT.

This clonotype was seen at least ten times. The J gene is TRBJ2-3, the V gene TRBV7-2; D gene ambiguous. The V gene's germline CDR1 is SGHTA and CDR2 FQGNSA. There are 13 residues in the CDR3. The V and J ends lost 1 base and 0 bases respectively, with 2 bases between them. CDR3 loop: CASSLGSTDTQYF. The CDR3 DNA reads as TGTGCCAGCAGCTTAGGAAGCACAGATACGCAGTATTTT.

This rearrangement joins TRBV2 to TRBJ2-1; D gene unclear. Germline values: CDR1 SNHLY, CDR2 FYNNEI. Trimming removed 6 bases at V and 0 bases at J, with 12 bases between. This CDR3 spans 15 amino acids. The CDR3 nucleotides are TGTGCCAGCAGCCTCAGACACCTCTCCTACAATGAGCAGTTCTTC. This encodes CASSLRHLSYNEQFF.

This rearrangement joins TRBV9 to TRBJ2-3; unclear D gene. Trimming pared 2 bases from V and 2 bases from J, leaving 6 bases between. The CDR3 is made up of 13 amino acids. Germline values: CDR1 SGDLS, CDR2 YYNGEE. CDR3 protein: CASSVSPTDTQYF. The CDR3 region has the DNA TGTGCCAGCAGCGTCTCACCCACAGATACGCAGTATTTT.

This clonotype was counted between two and nine times. The rearrangement uses TRBV7-6 and TRBJ2-7, with 11 bases fitting TRBD2. From germline, CDR1 is SGHVS and CDR2 FNYEAQ. Losses at the gene ends were 1 base for V and 4 bases for J; bases not matched to a gene: 6. The CDR3 runs 16 residues. In DNA form, the CDR3 reads TGTGCCAGCAGCTTAGATGGGTCTAGCGGGAGGTACGAGCAGTACTTC. This translates into CASSLDGSSGRYEQYF.

Only a few counts were recorded for this clonotype. This chain links TRBV5-1 with TRBJ1-2; D is possibly TRBD1 (6 bases). The CDR3 is 15 amino acids. V shed 4 bases and J shed 8 bases, with 21 bases lying between them. The germline gives CDR1 SGHRS, CDR2 YFSETQ. CDR3 sequence reads: CASSAQQGTASGYTF. In nucleotides, the CDR3 is TGCGCCAGCAGCGCCCAACAGGGAACAGCGTCGGGCTACACCTTC.

As regards this clonotype: Given a much more abundant clone one base away, this may be a read error. J is TRBJ2-7 and V is TRBV29-1, with D possibly called TRBD1 or TRBD2 (6 bases each). CDR3 length: 14 amino acids. Germline V CDR1 and CDR2: SQVTM, ANQGSEA. Trimming took off 4 bases at V and 7 bases at J, with 20 bases between the two ends. CDR3 loop: CSVGVRGRNNEQYF. The DNA for the CDR3 is TGCAGCGTTGGAGTCCGGGGGCGAAACAATGAGCAGTACTTC.

V usage is TRBV10-3 and J usage is TRBJ2-7, with 8 bases aligning to TRBD1. J lost 0 bases, V lost 0 bases, and 1 base had no gene match. The germline CDR1 and CDR2 sequences are ENHRY and SYGVKD. This CDR3 spans 15 amino acids. CDR3 coding DNA: TGTGCCATCAGTGAGTCGACAGGGGCCTCCTACGAGCAGTACTTC. Translating it yields CAISESTGASYEQYF.

This clonotype was counted many times. The chain couples TRBV7-2 to TRBJ2-5; a possible D gene is TRBD1 (6 bases). The CDR3 length is 15 residues. Germline-derived CDR1 and CDR2 are SGHTA and FQGNSA. V dropped 2 bases and J dropped 5 bases, with 15 bases sitting between them. CDR3 in amino acids: CASSLSASRGETQYF. CDR3 sequence (DNA): TGTGCCAGCAGCTTATCAGCGAGTAGGGGGGAGACCCAGTACTTC. Full variable domain (outside the CDR3, taken from reference TRBV7-2 and TRBJ2-5): GAGVSQSPSNKVTEKGKDVELRCDPISGHTALYWYRQSLGQGLEFLIYFQGNSAPDKSGLPSDRFSAERTGGSVSTLTIQRTQQEDSAVYLCASSLSASRGETQYFGPGTRLLVL.

The chain carries TRBV28 and TRBJ2-7; D unresolved. The germline V and J ends were trimmed by 6 bases and 5 bases, with 17 bases remaining between them. This CDR3 contains 14 residues. Germline V gene data show CDR1 as MDHEN and CDR2 as SYDVKM. The CDR3 nucleotides are TGTGCCAGCAGCCCGCAAGTAGGGCGCGACGAGCAGTACTTC. Translating it yields CASSPQVGRDEQYF.

The chain links TRBV15 to TRBJ1-5, with D possibly being TRBD1 (5 bases). The CDR3 contains 14 residues. Trimming removed 5 bases at V and 2 bases at J, with 10 bases between. Germline CDR1 reads LNHNV; CDR2 reads YYDKDF (reference sequence). The CDR3 DNA follows: TGTGCCACCAGCGGGGGAAAGGGCAATCAGCCCCAGCATTTT. As protein: CATSGGKGNQPQHF.

This clonotype is classed as medium-sized. This rearrangement joins TRBV4-2 to TRBJ2-1; unclear D gene. V was shortened by 4 bases and J by 6 bases, with 4 bases between the two germline ends. CDR3 length: 11 residues. Germline loops: CDR1 LGHNA, CDR2 YNFKEQ. The CDR3 loop is CASSRVNEQFF. CDR3 nucleotide sequence: TGTGCCAGCAGCCGGGTCAATGAGCAGTTCTTC.

This clonotype has at least ten counts. This rearrangement joins TRBV11-2 to TRBJ2-1, with TRBD1 as a possible D gene (6 bases). Germline V lookup: CDR1 SGHAT, CDR2 FQNNGV. There are 15 residues in the CDR3. V lost 3 bases and J 0 bases, leaving 9 bases between the germline ends. CDR3 sequence reads: CASSFGGSSYNEQFF. In DNA form, the CDR3 reads TGTGCCAGCAGCTTTGGGGGCAGCTCCTACAATGAGCAGTTCTTC.

A note on this clonotype: A far larger clone is a single base away, which makes a read error likely. V usage is TRBV28 and J usage is TRBJ2-5; D uncertain. The V and J ends lost 7 bases and 0 bases respectively, with 3 bases between them. Germline CDR1 is MDHEN and CDR2 is SYDVKM. This CDR3 comprises 11 residues. The CDR3 here is CASTNQETQYF. CDR3 nucleotide sequence: TGTGCCAGCACCAACCAAGAGACCCAGTACTTC.

This clonotype occurred many times. The J gene is TRBJ1-1, the V gene TRBV11-2; D is unresolved. The CDR3 runs to 14 residues. From germline, CDR1 is SGHAT and CDR2 FQNNGV. Trimming removed 5 bases at V and 1 base at J, with 11 bases between. The CDR3 loop is CASSVPLENTEAFF. CDR3 sequence (DNA): TGTGCCAGCAGCGTTCCCCTAGAGAACACTGAAGCTTTCTTT.

This clonotype was recorded at least ten times. V is TRBV27 and J is TRBJ2-7; D is possibly TRBD2 (6 bases). Germline V gives CDR1 MNHEY, CDR2 SMNVEV (reference sequence). Trimming cost V 6 bases and J 2 bases, with 8 bases left between them. The CDR3 is made up of 12 amino acids. This CDR3 is CASRGGAYEQYF. In DNA, the CDR3 is TGTGCCAGCAGGGGGGGAGCCTACGAGCAGTACTTC.

This clonotype was picked up a small number of times. This chain joins TRBV27 and TRBJ2-7; 8 nucleotides line up with TRBD1. The J segment lost 2 bases and the V segment lost 6 bases, leaving 9 bases of the junction unmatched. Germline CDR1 reads MNHEY; CDR2 reads SMNVEV (reference sequence). This CDR3 is built from 15 residues. The CDR3 here is CASSQDRGSTYEQYF. The CDR3 nucleotides read TGTGCCAGCAGCCAAGACAGGGGCTCTACCTACGAGCAGTACTTC.

Concerning this clonotype: A much larger clonotype is one base distant, so this may be a read error. The CDR3 end shows no conserved phenylalanine or tryptophan, and so a read error is likely. V usage is TRBV6-2 or TRBV6-3 and J usage is TRBJ2-7, with 8 bases lining up with TRBD2. This CDR3 has 13 residues. V lost 2 bases and J lost 4; bases outside the gene matches: 1. Germline CDR1 MNHEY, CDR2 SVGEGT. In DNA form, the CDR3 reads TGTGCCAGCAGTTACCAGCGGGGGTACGAGCAGTACTAC. Amino acid sequence: CASSYQRGYEQYY.

The chain links TRBV2 to TRBJ2-4; 8 bases are a match to TRBD1. The CDR3 extends over 15 amino acids. Trimming cost V 10 bases and J 2 bases; bases outside gene matches: 10. Germline V gene sequence: CDR1 SNHLY, CDR2 FYNNEI. CDR3 sequence reads: CATGQGLIPKNIQYF. CDR3 sequence (DNA): TGTGCCACCGGACAGGGACTCATCCCCAAAAACATTCAGTACTTC.

This clonotype was seen only a few times. J is TRBJ2-1 and V is TRBV13, with D hard to call. Germline CDR1 and CDR2: PRHDT and FYEKMQ (reference sequence). CDR3 length: 16 amino acids. The V and J ends lost 5 bases and 2 bases respectively, with 16 bases between them. In nucleotides, the CDR3 is TGTGCCAGCAGCGAGCCGGACGGGTCGCCCTACAATGAGCAGTTCTTC. This gives the protein CASSEPDGSPYNEQFF.

There are many counts of this clonotype. The genes are TRBV5-5 and TRBJ1-3; D uncertain. Per germline, CDR1 SGHKS and CDR2 YYEKEE (reference sequence). The V gene lost 4 bases and the J gene lost 0 bases, with 14 bases spanning the gap. The CDR3 consists of 16 residues. The CDR3 spells CASSANSPDSGNTIYF. The DNA for the CDR3 is TGTGCCAGCAGCGCAAATTCCCCGGACTCTGGAAACACCATATATTTT.

This clonotype was seen many times. The rearrangement uses TRBV29-1 and TRBJ2-4, with D possibly TRBD2 on 6 matching bases. Trimming left V 6 bases short and J 3 bases short, with 18 bases between. The CDR3 is 15 amino acids. Germline V gene lookup returns CDR1 SQVTM and CDR2 ANQGSEA. The CDR3 DNA is TGCAGCGTCCGACCCACCTTGGGGGGCAAAAACATTCAGTACTTC. Translating it yields CSVRPTLGGKNIQYF.